Listed below are T cell receptor beta chains from one sample, sequenced in a study of blood T cell repertoires in COVID-19. Some clones are missing from TCRdb's copy, which holds only in-frame ones; the method was immunoSEQ multiplex PCR. This sample has 230,000 or so clones, with around 80% found just once. The sample taken for sequencing was peripheral blood. The receptors here all came from a woman aged 40 to 50 who had recovered from COVID-19. Each CDR3 is given with its conserved first and last residue. D genes are given only for firm matches. Where a row states a size, it is once, few, many or the class of an expanded clone; other rows omit it.

d_call,v_call,j_call,clone_size,cdr3_nt,cdr3_aa
TRBD1,TRBV3-1/TRBV3-2,TRBJ1-4,NA,TGTGCCAGCAGCCGCAACCGGGACAGGGAAAAACTGTTTTTT,CASSRNRDREKLFF
TRBD1,TRBV10-1,TRBJ1-5,NA,TGCGCCAGGAGACATAGACAGGGGCCAAATCAGCCCCAGCATTTT,CARRHRQGPNQPQHF
NA,TRBV12-3/TRBV12-4,TRBJ1-2,once,TGTGCCAGCAGCCCTGCAGGGTCCTATGGCTACACCTTC,CASSPAGSYGYTF
NA,TRBV5-1,TRBJ1-1,once,TGCGCCAGCAGCCCCTTACAGGATAGCACTGAAGCTTTCTTT,CASSPLQDSTEAFF
NA,TRBV20-1,TRBJ1-1,NA,TGCAGTGCTAAGAATCTAGATGAAGCTTTCTTT,CSAKNLDEAFF
NA,TRBV28,TRBJ1-2,NA,TGTGCCAGCAGTTTGGGAGAGTATGGCTACACCTTC,CASSLGEYGYTF
TRBD1,TRBV7-9,TRBJ1-2,NA,TGTGCCAGCAGCACCCGACAGGGGTCCTGGGGCTACACCTTC,CASSTRQGSWGYTF
NA,TRBV5-1,TRBJ2-2,few,TGCGCCAGCAGCGCCGGGGACTACACCGGGGAGCTGTTTTTT,CASSAGDYTGELFF
TRBD1,TRBV11-2,TRBJ2-3,NA,TGTGCCAGCATCGGGGGTGGCAGGGGGCCCGCAGATACGCAGTATTTT,CASIGGGRGPADTQYF
TRBD1,TRBV30,TRBJ1-5,NA,TGTGCCTGGAGTGAAACGGACAGGGAGCGTCAGCCCCAGCATTTT,CAWSETDRERQPQHF
TRBD1,TRBV29-1,TRBJ2-2,NA,TGCAGCGTTGTAGGGACAGTGAACACCGGGGAGCTGTTTTTT,CSVVGTVNTGELFF
NA,TRBV4-3,TRBJ1-5,NA,TGCGCCAGCAGCCAAGACAGATATAGCAATCAGCCCCAGCATTTT,CASSQDRYSNQPQHF
NA,TRBV19,TRBJ1-5,NA,TGTGCCAGCAGGAGGGTCCAAAGCAATCAGCCCCAGCATTTT,CASRRVQSNQPQHF
NA,TRBV28,TRBJ2-7,NA,TGTGCCAGTGCAGGGAACGAGCAGTACTTC,CASAGNEQYF
TRBD1,TRBV2,TRBJ1-5,NA,TGTGCCATTAACAGGGGGCCTAGCAATCAGCCCCAGCATTTT,CAINRGPSNQPQHF
NA,TRBV5-6,TRBJ2-3,NA,TGTGCCAGCAGCTTGTATTCCCTGAGAACAGATACGCAGTATTTT,CASSLYSLRTDTQYF
TRBD2,TRBV7-2,TRBJ2-5,NA,TGTGCCAGCAGCTATCCGGCGATCCTGACTAGCGGGGGGCAAGAGACCCAGTACTTC,CASSYPAILTSGGQETQYF
NA,TRBV3-1/TRBV3-2,TRBJ2-7,NA,TGTGCCAGCAGCCAAGACTCAGGGCCAGCGTACGAGCAGTACTTC,CASSQDSGPAYEQYF
TRBD1,TRBV19,TRBJ2-7,NA,TGTGCCAGTAGTACCGGGACAGGGAATGTGGTGCAGTACTTC,CASSTGTGNVVQYF
NA,TRBV5-1,TRBJ2-2,NA,TGCGCCAGCAGCGGCAGGGGCCCAAACACCGGGGAGCTGTTTTTT,CASSGRGPNTGELFF
NA,TRBV6-1,TRBJ2-3,NA,TGTGCCAGCAGTGAAGTTAGGGAGCCAAGCACAGATACGCAGTATTTT,CASSEVREPSTDTQYF
NA,TRBV7-9,TRBJ1-2,NA,TGTGCCAGCAGCCCTACAGGAACCAACTATGGCTACACCTTC,CASSPTGTNYGYTF
TRBD1,TRBV7-9,TRBJ1-1,few,TGTGCCAGCAGCTTAGTGCCATTAGCAGGGGGCAGGGACACTGAAGCTTTCTTT,CASSLVPLAGGRDTEAFF
NA,TRBV14,TRBJ1-1,NA,TGTGCCAGCAGCCAAATGATTGGGGAGATAGAAAACACTGAAGCTTTCTTT,CASSQMIGEIENTEAFF
TRBD2,TRBV5-1,TRBJ2-3,NA,TGCGCCAGCAGCACCATGACTAGCGGGGGGACTGATACGCAGTATTTT,CASSTMTSGGTDTQYF
NA,TRBV19,TRBJ2-3,NA,TGTGCCAGTAGCTGGCGCACAGATACGCAGTATTTT,CASSWRTDTQYF
NA,TRBV4-3,TRBJ2-2,NA,TGCGCCAGCAGCCACGGTCCGGACACCGGGGAGCTGTTTTTT,CASSHGPDTGELFF
TRBD1,TRBV4-3,TRBJ2-1,NA,TGCGCCAGCAGCCAAGACCGGACAGGAGACTACAATGAGCAGTTCTTC,CASSQDRTGDYNEQFF
NA,TRBV7-2,TRBJ1-2,NA,TGTGCCAGCAGCTCACAGACCTATGGCTACACCTTC,CASSSQTYGYTF
TRBD2,TRBV29-1,TRBJ2-2,NA,TGCAGCGTGCGGGGGGGCCGAACCGGGGAGCTGTTTTTT,CSVRGGRTGELFF
NA,TRBV6-5,TRBJ2-1,NA,TGTGCCAGCAGTCGACAGCCACGGGTTCATGAGCAGTTCTTC,CASSRQPRVHEQFF
NA,TRBV18,TRBJ1-1,NA,TGTGCCAGCTCACCCCAGGGCCAGAACACTGAAGCTTTCTTT,CASSPQGQNTEAFF
TRBD2,TRBV4-3,TRBJ2-1,NA,TGCGCCAGCAGCCAAGATGCACTAGCGGTGGAGCAGTTCTTC,CASSQDALAVEQFF
TRBD1,TRBV6-5,TRBJ2-3,NA,TGTGCCACCCGGATGACAGGGGGCACAGATACGCAGTATTTT,CATRMTGGTDTQYF
TRBD1,TRBV10-3,TRBJ1-2,NA,TGTGCCATCAGTAAGACAGGGGGCGATGGCTACACCTTC,CAISKTGGDGYTF
NA,TRBV4-1,TRBJ1-2,NA,TGCGCCAGCAGCCAAGATGAGCAGGGTTCGGAAGGCTACACCTTC,CASSQDEQGSEGYTF
TRBD1,TRBV6-6,TRBJ1-4,NA,TGTGCCAGCATAAAAGGGGGACAGGGGGCACGGCGTAAACTGTTTTTT,CASIKGGQGARRKLFF
TRBD1,TRBV6-2/TRBV6-3,TRBJ2-7,NA,TGTGCCAGCAGTTACTCGGCCCAACAGGGGGAAGTCGAGCAGTACTTC,CASSYSAQQGEVEQYF
TRBD2,TRBV4-3,TRBJ2-1,NA,TGCGCCAGCAGCCTAGCGGGGAGCTCCTACAATGAGCAGTTCTTC,CASSLAGSSYNEQFF
NA,TRBV10-3,TRBJ2-3,NA,TGTGCCATCAGTGGGTTCGTGGGGTACCGAGGGGATACGCAGTATTTT,CAISGFVGYRGDTQYF
NA,TRBV9,TRBJ1-2,NA,TGTGCCAGCAGCGTTACCAGTAACTATGGCTACACCTTC,CASSVTSNYGYTF
NA,TRBV21-1,TRBJ2-6,NA,TGTGCCAGCAGCAAAGGGTGTAAGTGGCAGGGGATATACTCTGGGGCCAACGTCCTGACTTTC,CASSKGCKWQGIYSGANVLTF
NA,TRBV7-9,TRBJ1-3,NA,TGTGCCAGCAGCCCTCGGGGGTCTGGAAACACCATATATTTT,CASSPRGSGNTIYF
TRBD1,TRBV18,TRBJ2-7,NA,TGTGCCAGCTCACCCTGGACAGGGGGTCCGGACGAGCAGTACTTC,CASSPWTGGPDEQYF
NA,TRBV7-2,TRBJ2-5,NA,TGTGCCAGCAGCTTAGCGTCCGGACAACTGACGGAGACCCAGTACTTC,CASSLASGQLTETQYF
NA,TRBV29-1,TRBJ2-1,NA,TGCAGCGTTGAATCACAGGGCTCCTACAATGAGCAGTTCTTC,CSVESQGSYNEQFF
TRBD1,TRBV7-7,TRBJ2-1,NA,TGTGCTAGCAGCTTAGGGCTGGGGGTAGGACAGGGCGTCTACAATGAGCAGTTCTTC,CASSLGLGVGQGVYNEQFF
TRBD1,TRBV10-3,TRBJ1-4,NA,TGTGCCATCAGTGAGACAACCGGGACAGGGGGCGAAAAACTGTTTTTT,CAISETTGTGGEKLFF
NA,TRBV3-1/TRBV3-2,TRBJ1-1,NA,TGTGCCAGCAGCCAATCAATGGGCAGGGACACTGAAGCTTTCTTT,CASSQSMGRDTEAFF
TRBD1,TRBV7-9,TRBJ1-1,once,TGTGCCAGCAGCCTCCAGACAGGGTCCGGGACTGAAGCTTTCTTT,CASSLQTGSGTEAFF
NA,TRBV30,TRBJ1-1,NA,TGTGCCTGGAGTGTAATCGCTGGGGGGGCTGAAGCTTTCTTT,CAWSVIAGGAEAFF
NA,TRBV3-1/TRBV3-2,TRBJ2-7,NA,TGTGCCAGCAGCCAAGTCATAACAGGGCCCTACGAGCAGTACTTC,CASSQVITGPYEQYF
NA,TRBV7-8,TRBJ1-5,NA,TGTGCCAGCAGCTTAGTGGGCAGAGTTCAGCCCCAGCATTTT,CASSLVGRVQPQHF
NA,TRBV5-8,TRBJ1-4,NA,TGTGCCAGCAGCTTAGCAGGGTATAATGAAAAACTGTTTTTT,CASSLAGYNEKLFF
NA,TRBV27,TRBJ2-7,NA,TGTGCCAGCAGTCCCCTGGCGGGTTACGAGCAGTACTTC,CASSPLAGYEQYF
NA,TRBV19,TRBJ2-7,NA,TGTGCCAGTAGTGCCCCACGTCAGGGACATACCTACGAGCAGTACTTC,CASSAPRQGHTYEQYF
NA,TRBV19,TRBJ2-7,NA,TGTGCCAGTAGTATAGGTGGGGCTTCAACCTACGAGCAGTACTTC,CASSIGGASTYEQYF
NA,TRBV28,TRBJ2-7,NA,TGTGCCAGCAGTCGGGGTTACGAGCAGTACTTC,CASSRGYEQYF